This passage covers 21 T cell receptor beta chains from one sample sequenced in a study of OX40 agonist ivuxolimab in advanced cancers. TCRdb keeps only in-frame clones here, not all; method: immunoSEQ multiplex PCR. This table has some 18,000 clones, approximately 85% appearing once. Material: CD4+ or CD8+ T cells sorted from blood, obtained in a trial of the OX40 agonist ivuxolimab. The source is an adult with an advanced solid tumor such as melanoma, head and neck, liver or kidney cancer.

The chain has TRBV5-4 and TRBJ2-7; 11 bases align to TRBD2. Germline loops: CDR1 SGHNT, CDR2 YYREEE (reference sequence). The CDR3 sequence is 17 residues long. V shed 2 bases and J 1 base; nucleotides not matched to a gene: 8. In DNA form, the CDR3 reads TGTGCCAGCAGCTTTCAACCCGGGACTAGCGGTTCCTACGAGCAGTACTTC. This codes for CASSFQPGTSGSYEQYF.

The chain recombines TRBV7-3 with TRBJ1-1; D gene ambiguous. Between the trimmed V and J ends, which lost 0 bases and 1 base, there was a span of 3 bases. The CDR3 is 13 amino acids. Germline CDR1 reads SGHTA; CDR2 reads FQGTGA. The CDR3 sequence is CASSLTPNTEAFF. DNA for the CDR3: TGTGCCAGCAGCTTAACTCCGAACACTGAAGCTTTCTTT.

The chain carries TRBV7-8 and TRBJ2-7, with no clear D. In germline, CDR1 is SGHVS, CDR2 FQNEAQ. Trimming pared 1 base from V and 1 base from J, leaving 8 bases between. The CDR3 spans 14 residues. The CDR3 loop is CASSLGFASYEQYF. In DNA, the CDR3 is TGTGCCAGCAGCTTAGGCTTTGCGTCCTACGAGCAGTACTTC.

V usage is TRBV6-4 and J usage is TRBJ2-2, with TRBD2 identical over 14 bases. This CDR3 spans 17 amino acids. V lost 6 bases, J lost 5 bases, and 8 bases stayed unmatched. In germline, CDR1 is MRHNA, CDR2 SNTAGT. The CDR3 DNA is TGTGCCAGCAGCGAAGGGACTAGCGGGAGTGGGACCGGGGAGCTGTTTTTT. Its translation is CASSEGTSGSGTGELFF.

Note on this clone: The sample has other DNA sequences that encode this CDR3 too. This chain connects TRBV14 to TRBJ2-6; D is ambiguous. The CDR3 extends over 15 amino acids. The V and J ends lost 4 bases and 2 bases respectively, with 9 bases between them. Germline CDR1 reads SGHDN; CDR2 reads FVKESK. Here the CDR3 DNA reads TGTGCCAGCAGCCGAATGGGGACTGGGGCCAACGTCCTGACTTTC. It yields the protein CASSRMGTGANVLTF.

This clone was counted a single time. J is TRBJ2-1 and V is TRBV27; no definite D call. V was trimmed by 2 bases and J by 7 bases, leaving 12 bases between them. This CDR3 spans 14 amino acids. CDR1 and CDR2 from the germline V gene are MNHEY and SMNVEV (reference sequence). The CDR3 sequence is CASSLGDSQNEQFF. As DNA, the CDR3 is TGTGCCAGCAGTTTAGGGGATAGCCAGAATGAGCAGTTCTTC.

The chain uses TRBV27 and TRBJ2-1; the match to TRBD1 covers 7 bases. CDR3 length: 14 amino acids. The junction had 3 bases not matched to a gene; V was cut back by 6 bases and J by 1 base. CDR1 and CDR2 from the germline V gene are MNHEY and SMNVEV (reference sequence). The CDR3 region has the DNA TGTGCCAGCAGACCAGGGGGTTCCTACAATGAGCAGTTCTTC. This translates into CASRPGGSYNEQFF.

A single count supports this clone. The gene calls are TRBV5-4 and TRBJ2-7; D gene uncertain. V dropped 1 base and J dropped 1 base, with 12 bases sitting between them. Per germline, CDR1 SGHNT and CDR2 YYREEE (reference sequence). The CDR3 loop spans 15 amino acids. The DNA for the CDR3 is TGTGCCAGCAGCTTGTCACCTAGGCCTTCCTACGAGCAGTACTTC. This codes for CASSLSPRPSYEQYF.

The rearrangement links TRBV6-5 to TRBJ2-3; D is possibly TRBD1 or TRBD2 (5 bases each). Trimming shortened V by 8 bases and J by 0 bases, and 15 bases separated the two germline ends. This CDR3 has 15 residues. Germline values: CDR1 MNHEY, CDR2 SVGAGI. This CDR3 is CASSPQRGSTDTQYF. The CDR3 nucleotides read TGTGCCAGCTCACCTCAGAGGGGAAGCACAGATACGCAGTATTTT.

The sample holds many counts of this clone. This chain joins TRBV6-5 and TRBJ1-2; no reliable D call. Germline assignment: CDR1 MNHEY and CDR2 SVGAGI. Trimming removed 8 bases from V and 4 bases from J, with 8 bases in between. The CDR3 extends over 11 amino acids. DNA of the CDR3: TGTGCCAGCGGGGTGGGCTATGGCTACACCTTC. Translated: CASGVGYGYTF.

Written as DNA, the CDR3 is TGTGCCAGCAGCGGAGGGACGGAATACAATGAGCAGTTCTTC. Protein sequence: CASSGGTEYNEQFF. The genes are TRBV9 and TRBJ2-1; D is possibly TRBD1 or TRBD2 (5 bases each). Germline CDR1 reads SGDLS; CDR2 reads YYNGEE. V was trimmed by 3 bases and J by 4 bases, leaving 11 bases between them. This CDR3 is built from 14 residues.

V gene TRBV19 combines with J gene TRBJ1-2; D perhaps matches TRBD1 (5 bases). This CDR3 spans 13 amino acids. V shed 4 bases and J shed 3 bases, with 9 bases lying between them. Germline CDR1 is LNHDA and CDR2 is SQIVND (reference sequence). The CDR3 loop reads CASSRQGYYGYTF. CDR3 sequence (DNA): TGTGCCAGTAGTAGGCAGGGATACTATGGCTACACCTTC.

The chain carries TRBV7-9 and TRBJ1-5; D might be TRBD1 (5 bases). CDR1 is SEHNR and CDR2 is FQNEAQ in the germline V gene (reference sequence). CDR3 length: 15 amino acids. Deletions cut 5 bases from V and 1 base from J, with 12 bases between. The CDR3 here is CASSPGRLSNQPQHF. CDR3 bases: TGTGCCAGCAGCCCGGGACGGCTGAGCAATCAGCCCCAGCATTTT.

This clone has a single count. V is TRBV6-1 and J is TRBJ2-1; D call uncertain. The V gene's germline CDR1 is MNHNS and CDR2 SASEGT. The CDR3 is made up of 14 amino acids. With 4 bases removed from V and 9 bases from J, the gap between germline ends came to 16 bases. CDR3 region: CASSGGYGQAEQFF. As DNA, the CDR3 is TGTGCCAGCAGTGGGGGATACGGGCAAGCTGAGCAGTTCTTC.

The rearrangement uses TRBV19 and TRBJ2-7; possible D gene TRBD2, 6 bases. This CDR3 contains 14 residues. Between the trimmed V and J ends, which lost 4 bases and 3 bases, there was a span of 13 bases. Germline V gene lookup returns CDR1 LNHDA and CDR2 SQIVND (reference sequence). CDR3 amino acids: CASSNGRLDYEQYF. The CDR3 coding sequence is TGTGCCAGTAGTAACGGGAGACTAGACTACGAGCAGTACTTC.

The chain employs TRBV7-9 and TRBJ2-6; TRBD1 matches at 9 bases. Germline values: CDR1 SEHNR, CDR2 FQNEAQ (reference sequence). The CDR3 has 19 residues. V trimming: 3 bases; J trimming: 2 bases; junction bases outside the gene matches: 11. DNA for the CDR3: TGTGCCAGCAGCTTCCAGGGCCCTCGGACAGGGGCTGGGGCCAACGTCCTGACTTTC. Its translation is CASSFQGPRTGAGANVLTF.

This clone was recorded a few times. The chain has TRBV19 and TRBJ2-3, with no clear D. The CDR3 length is 17 residues. V lost 5 bases to trimming and J lost 3 bases, with 21 bases between them. Germline CDR1 is LNHDA and CDR2 is SQIVND (reference sequence). The CDR3 DNA sequence: TGTGCCAGTAGTTATGCAGGCCGACTTACCCCGACAGATACGCAGTATTTT. It yields the protein CASSYAGRLTPTDTQYF.

This chain links TRBV29-1 with TRBJ1-2; no reliable D call. Trimming left V 0 bases short and J 0 bases short, with 8 bases between. The germline V gene encodes CDR1 SQVTM and CDR2 ANQGSEA. CDR3 length: 14 residues. CDR3 bases: TGCAGCGTTGAAGATCCCCTAACTAACTATGGCTACACCTTC. Amino acids: CSVEDPLTNYGYTF.

V and J are TRBV27 and TRBJ2-7; 8 positions match TRBD2. J was trimmed by 6 bases and V by 0 bases; bases with no gene match: 7. CDR1 is MNHEY and CDR2 is SMNVEV in the germline V gene (reference sequence). This CDR3 comprises 15 residues. The DNA of the CDR3 is TGTGCCAGCAGTTTATCGACCAGCGGGAGAGGCGAGCAGTACTTC. It specifies CASSLSTSGRGEQYF.

The V call is TRBV7-9, the J call TRBJ2-1; the match to TRBD2 covers 8 bases. The germline V gene has CDR1 SEHNR and CDR2 FQNEAQ (reference sequence). The CDR3 runs to 16 residues. V was pared by 5 bases and J by 0 bases, with 6 bases of the junction left unmatched. CDR3 sequence reads: CASSRTGRDSYNEQFF. The DNA of the CDR3 is TGTGCCAGCAGCCGAACCGGGAGGGACTCCTACAATGAGCAGTTCTTC.

This chain joins TRBV19 and TRBJ1-1, with no clear D. V dropped 1 base and J dropped 4 bases, with 10 bases sitting between them. The length of the CDR3 is 14 residues. Germline values: CDR1 LNHDA, CDR2 SQIVND (reference sequence). In DNA form, the CDR3 reads TGTGCCAGTAGTATAGTGGCCTTGGGCACTGAAGCTTTCTTT. Residues: CASSIVALGTEAFF.